Here is one T cell receptor beta chain with its context. No antigen is known for it. Base qualities are not recorded, but no much larger clone differs from it by a single base. From the cysteine through the phenylalanine, the CDR3 covers 13 amino acids. Left in the record is the CDR3 DNA by itself, 39 bases read in frame from the first base. V is pruned by 4 bases and J by 12 bases, leaving 12 bases of the junction without a gene match. The germline V gene (reference sequence) sets CDR1 to GTSNPN and CDR2 to SVGIG. This record comes from a study of blood T cell repertoires in COVID-19 (dated by TCRdb to 2018 to 2021). As for the study more broadly: Collaborator samples came from the United States, Italy and Spain and covered acute and convalescent phases of COVID-19. The material from the prospective study consisted of cDNA or gDNA derived from T cells, B-cell-depleted T cells, or PBMCs. Deeply sampled blood TCRbeta repertoires from subjects exposed to, actively infected with, or recovered from COVID-19 were included in the dataset. The repertoires were released in a freely available public database intended as a resource for research on the immune response to SARS-CoV-2. Samples came from the ongoing ImmuneRACE study (first 160 participants) plus 1,254 subjects from 6 global collaborators. A de-identified subject ID, COVID-19 status, age in years and sex were almost always included in the sample metadata. HLA class I and class II types, where available, came from metadata supplied by the sample provider rather than from assay-based typing. The research as a whole found: Clinical and demographic metadata were provided uncurated, with the amount varying by source and participant.

Whole blood was collected in K2EDTA tubes by collaborating institutions according to the institutions' own protocols. Collaborator samples were shipped for TCRbeta analysis as frozen whole blood, isolated PBMCs, or DNA extracted from either sample type. The immunoSEQ Assay, a bias-controlled multiplex PCR, was used to amplify TCRbeta CDR3 regions from genomic DNA. As for how the authors treated the data: The number of nucleated cells in each sample was estimated from the amplification of reference gene primers within the assay. To quantify the absolute abundance of each unique TCRbeta CDR3 rearrangement, sequence reads were collapsed and filtered. For each sample, productive Simpson clonality was calculated by taking the square root of Simpson's diversity index across productive rearrangements. TCRdb mirrors the immuneACCESS table, restricted to in-frame sequences. Some clones are absent from its copies; in checked studies, under half trace to an unresolved V gene, and the reason for the others is unknown. The V and J calls and the clone size are those of that table, but D and trimming were determined from the DNA. The sample table holds around 50,000 clones, of which approximately 87% were seen once. Of the sample, about 5.8% is held by the ten largest clones.

Sequencing was done on a sample of peripheral blood. Recombination connected TRBV30 to TRBJ1-1; 9 bases in the middle match TRBD1. This clonotype originated in a human donor in a cohort sampled during active COVID-19. The CDR3 region has the sequence CAWTLTGGTGTFF. The nucleotides read TGTGCCTGGACCCTGACTGGGGGGACAGGGACTTTCTTT.